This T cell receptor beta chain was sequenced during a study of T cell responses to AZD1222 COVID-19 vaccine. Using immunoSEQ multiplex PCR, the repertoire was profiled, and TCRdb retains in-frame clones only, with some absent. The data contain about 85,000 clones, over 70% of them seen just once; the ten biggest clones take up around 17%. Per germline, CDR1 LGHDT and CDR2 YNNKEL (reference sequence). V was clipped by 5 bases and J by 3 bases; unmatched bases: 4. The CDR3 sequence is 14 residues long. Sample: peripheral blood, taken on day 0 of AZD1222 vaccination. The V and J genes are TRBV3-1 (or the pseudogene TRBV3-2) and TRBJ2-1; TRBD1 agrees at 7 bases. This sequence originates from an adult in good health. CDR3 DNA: TGTGCCAGCAGCTCCCGGGACAGCTACAATGAGCAGTTCTTC. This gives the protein CASSSRDSYNEQFF.